One and the same sample provided the 2 T cell receptor beta chains below, sequenced in a study of T-cell reconstitution after alpha-beta-depleted transplantation in children. The TCRbeta library incorporated unique molecular identifiers. TCRdb itself ran the PCR reads through MiXCR, one entry per CDR3 protein. The sample lists around 670,000 distinct CDR3 sequences, about 12% occurring once. The source material was PBMCs, sampled before TCRalphabeta/CD19-depleted stem cell transplant. The receptor source for this set is a girl aged 2-10 years with congenital amegakaryocytic thrombocytopenia, due to receive a stem cell transplant.

This clonotype was counted ten times or more. The V and J genes are TRBV6-2 or TRBV6-3 and TRBJ2-1; TRBD2 aligns across 12 bases. The length of the CDR3 is 17 residues. Germline lookup yields CDR1 MNHEY and CDR2 SVGEGT. The ends lost 6 bases at V and 1 base at J; junction bases unmatched: 7. CDR3 in DNA: TGTGCCAGCAGCCACGGACTAGCGGGGAAGTCCTACAATGAGCAGTTCTTC. Residues: CASSHGLAGKSYNEQFF.

This clonotype was seen many times. V is TRBV12-3 or TRBV12-4 and J is TRBJ1-2, with TRBD1 matching 8 bases. After removal of 6 bases from V and 2 bases from J, the junction contained 5 bases not matched to a gene. The CDR3 consists of 14 residues. The CDR3, as DNA: TGTGCCAGCAGGCGGACAGGGACAAACTATGGCTACACCTTC. Translation gives CASRRTGTNYGYTF.